The clone carrying this TCR beta chain appeared a few times. Its target is not known. The data belong to a study of T-cell memory formation after mild COVID-19. Study results and limitations: Later expanders leaned CD4+, whereas day 15 to 85 contracting clones were balanced CD4/CD8.

TCRdb passed the 5' RACE reads through MiXCR, listing each CDR3 protein once. The sample lists 150,000 to 200,000 distinct CDR3 sequences; roughly 15% were seen once. Sequenced sample: PBMCs or a T cell subset sorted from them (not recorded which). The TCR was taken from an adult woman who had mild COVID-19 (a few samples of this study predate the infection). Cell type and time point are not known.

The CDR3 reads CASSTGTSGRAYEQYF. CDR3 DNA: TGTGCCAGCAGCACCGGGACTAGCGGGAGGGCTTACGAGCAGTACTTC. This rearrangement joins TRBV5-4 to TRBJ2-7; 16 bases are a match to TRBD2. The junction had 5 bases not matched to a gene; V was cut back by 4 bases and J by 4 bases. CDR3 length: 16 residues. Looked up from germline, CDR1 is SGHNT and CDR2 is YYREEE (reference sequence).